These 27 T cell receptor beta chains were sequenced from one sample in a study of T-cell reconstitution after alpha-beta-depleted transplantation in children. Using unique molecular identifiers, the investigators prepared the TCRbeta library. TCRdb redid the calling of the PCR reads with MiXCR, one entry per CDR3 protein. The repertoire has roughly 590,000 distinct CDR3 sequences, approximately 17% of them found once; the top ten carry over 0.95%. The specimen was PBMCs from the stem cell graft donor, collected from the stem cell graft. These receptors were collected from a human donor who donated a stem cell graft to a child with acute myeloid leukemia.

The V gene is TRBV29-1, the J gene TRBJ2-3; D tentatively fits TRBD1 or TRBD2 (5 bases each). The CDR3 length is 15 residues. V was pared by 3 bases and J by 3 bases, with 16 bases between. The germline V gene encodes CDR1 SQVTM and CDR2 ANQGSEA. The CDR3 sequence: CSVEFPGPRTDTQYF. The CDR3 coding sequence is TGCAGCGTTGAGTTCCCGGGGCCGCGAACAGATACGCAGTATTTT.

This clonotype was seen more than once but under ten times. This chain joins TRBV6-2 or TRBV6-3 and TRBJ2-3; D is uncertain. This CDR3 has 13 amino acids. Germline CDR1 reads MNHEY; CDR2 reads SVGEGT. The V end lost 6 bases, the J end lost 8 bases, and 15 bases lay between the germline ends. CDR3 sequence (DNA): TGTGCCAGCAGCCGCCGACTCGCCGTTACGCAGTATTTT. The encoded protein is CASSRRLAVTQYF.

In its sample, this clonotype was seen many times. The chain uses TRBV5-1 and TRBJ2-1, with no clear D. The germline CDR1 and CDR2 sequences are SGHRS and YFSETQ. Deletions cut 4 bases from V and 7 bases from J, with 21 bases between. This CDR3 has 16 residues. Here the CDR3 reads CASSPEQRMPINEQFF. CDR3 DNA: TGCGCCAGCAGCCCTGAACAGAGAATGCCGATTAATGAGCAGTTCTTC.

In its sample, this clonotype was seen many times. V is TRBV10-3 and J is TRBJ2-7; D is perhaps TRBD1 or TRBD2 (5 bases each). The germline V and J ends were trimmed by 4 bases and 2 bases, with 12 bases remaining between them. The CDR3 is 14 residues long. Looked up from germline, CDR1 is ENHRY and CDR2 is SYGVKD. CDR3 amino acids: CAISAQQEAYEQYF. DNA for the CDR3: TGTGCCATCAGTGCACAACAGGAGGCCTACGAGCAGTACTTC.

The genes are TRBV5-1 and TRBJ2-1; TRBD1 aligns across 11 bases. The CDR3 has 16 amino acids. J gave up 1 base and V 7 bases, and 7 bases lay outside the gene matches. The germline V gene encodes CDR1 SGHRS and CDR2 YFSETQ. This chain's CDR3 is CASGRTGGESYNEQFF. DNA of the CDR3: TGCGCCAGCGGAAGGACAGGGGGCGAGTCCTACAATGAGCAGTTCTTC.

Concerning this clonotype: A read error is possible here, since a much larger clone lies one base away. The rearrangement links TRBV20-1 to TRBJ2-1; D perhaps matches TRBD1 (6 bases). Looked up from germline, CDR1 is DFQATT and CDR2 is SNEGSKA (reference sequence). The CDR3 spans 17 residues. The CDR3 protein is CSPRDPWDTSSYNEQFF. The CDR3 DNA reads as TGCAGTCCTAGAGACCCATGGGACACCAGCTCCTACAATGAGCAGTTCTTC.

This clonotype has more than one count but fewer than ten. In DNA, the CDR3 is TGTGCCAGCAGTAGGAGAGGGGGGGGCAGCACAGATACGCAGTATTTT. It translates to CASSRRGGGSTDTQYF. The rearrangement joins TRBV25-1 to TRBJ2-3, with a weak D call TRBD2 (7 bases). V was trimmed by 5 bases and J by 0 bases, leaving 15 bases between them. From germline, CDR1 is MGHDK and CDR2 SYGVNS. The CDR3 is made up of 16 amino acids.

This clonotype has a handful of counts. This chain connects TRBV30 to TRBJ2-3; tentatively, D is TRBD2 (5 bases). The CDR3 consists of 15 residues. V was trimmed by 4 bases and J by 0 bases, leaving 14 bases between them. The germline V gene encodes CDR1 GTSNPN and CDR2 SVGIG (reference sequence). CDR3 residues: CAWNIAGLSTDTQYF. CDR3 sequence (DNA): TGTGCCTGGAATATTGCAGGACTTAGCACAGATACGCAGTATTTT.

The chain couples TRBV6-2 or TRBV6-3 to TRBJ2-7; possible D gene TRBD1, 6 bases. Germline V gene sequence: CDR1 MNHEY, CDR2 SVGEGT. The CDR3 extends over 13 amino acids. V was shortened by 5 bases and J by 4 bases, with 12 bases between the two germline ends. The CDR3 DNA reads TGTGCCAGCAGTCAGGGGTTCCCGTACGAGCAGTACGTC. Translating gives CASSQGFPYEQYV.

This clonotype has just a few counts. In nucleotides, the CDR3 is TGCAGTGCCGAAACGGGACTAGCGGGAACCACAGATACGCAGTATTTT. Protein sequence: CSAETGLAGTTDTQYF. V gene TRBV20-1 combines with J gene TRBJ2-3, with TRBD2 matching over 13 bases. The junction had 8 bases not matched to a gene; V was cut back by 6 bases and J by 2 bases. Germline V gene data show CDR1 as DFQATT and CDR2 as SNEGSKA (reference sequence). The CDR3 spans 16 residues.

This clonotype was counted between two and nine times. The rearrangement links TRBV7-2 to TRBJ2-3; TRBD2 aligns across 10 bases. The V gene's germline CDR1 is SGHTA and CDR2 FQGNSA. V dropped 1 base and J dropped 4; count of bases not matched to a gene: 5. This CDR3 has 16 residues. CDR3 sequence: CASSLEAGGLADTQYF. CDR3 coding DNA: TGTGCCAGCAGCTTAGAAGCGGGGGGGCTGGCAGATACGCAGTATTTT.

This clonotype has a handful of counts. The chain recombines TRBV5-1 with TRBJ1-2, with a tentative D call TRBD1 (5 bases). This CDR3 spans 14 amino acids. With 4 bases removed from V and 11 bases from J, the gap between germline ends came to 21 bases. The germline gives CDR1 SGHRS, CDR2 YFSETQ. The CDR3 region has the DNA TGCGCCAGCAGCCCGGCGACAGATCCCCCTCGGTACACCTTC. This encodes CASSPATDPPRYTF. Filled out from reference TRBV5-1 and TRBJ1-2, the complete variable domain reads KAGVTQTPRYLIKTRGQQVTLSCSPISGHRSVSWYQQTPGQGLQFLFEYFSETQRNKGNFPGRFSGRQFSNSRSEMNVSTLELGDSALYLCASSPATDPPRYTFGSGTRLTVV.

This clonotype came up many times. CDR3 loop: CSVLPFRDSNYEQYF. CDR3 DNA: TGCAGCGTCCTTCCCTTCCGGGACAGTAACTACGAGCAGTACTTC. This chain uses TRBV29-1 with TRBJ2-7; the match to TRBD1 covers 7 bases. Germline-derived CDR1 and CDR2 are SQVTM and ANQGSEA. The trim removed 6 bases at V and 3 bases at J, leaving 14 bases unmatched. There are 15 residues in the CDR3.

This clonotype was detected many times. The DNA of the CDR3 is TGTGCCAGCAGCTTAACTAGCGGGGTATCCTACAATGAGCAGTTCTTC. This encodes CASSLTSGVSYNEQFF. This rearrangement joins TRBV7-2 to TRBJ2-1, with 10 bases aligning to TRBD2. From germline, CDR1 is SGHTA and CDR2 FQGNSA. Trimming removed 2 bases from V and 1 base from J; junction bases left unmatched: 2. CDR3 length equals 16 residues. The complete variable domain, with remaining parts taken from reference TRBV7-2 and TRBJ2-1, reads GAGVSQSPSNKVTEKGKDVELRCDPISGHTALYWYRQSLGQGLEFLIYFQGNSAPDKSGLPSDRFSAERTGGSVSTLTIQRTQQEDSAVYLCASSLTSGVSYNEQFFGPGTRLTVL.

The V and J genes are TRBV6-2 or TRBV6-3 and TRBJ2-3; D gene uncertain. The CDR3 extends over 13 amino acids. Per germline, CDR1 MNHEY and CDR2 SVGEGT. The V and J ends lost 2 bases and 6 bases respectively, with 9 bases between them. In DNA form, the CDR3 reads TGTGCCAGCAGTTACCCACTTGGGGATACGCAGTATTTT. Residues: CASSYPLGDTQYF.

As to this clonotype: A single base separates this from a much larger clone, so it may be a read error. The CDR3 DNA reads as TGCAGTGCTTTCTCGGGTGAAAGGAACAATGAGCAGTTCTTC. This translates into CSAFSGERNNEQFF. The chain uses TRBV20-1 and TRBJ2-1; unclear D gene. Germline V gene lookup returns CDR1 DFQATT and CDR2 SNEGSKA (reference sequence). The CDR3 consists of 14 residues. V lost 5 bases and J 5 bases, leaving 16 bases between the germline ends.

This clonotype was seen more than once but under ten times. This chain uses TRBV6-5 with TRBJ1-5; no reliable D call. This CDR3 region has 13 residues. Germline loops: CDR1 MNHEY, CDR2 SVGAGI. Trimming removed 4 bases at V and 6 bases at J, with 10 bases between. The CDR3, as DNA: TGTGCCAGCAGTTTTATGGTGGGTCAGCCCCAGCATTTT. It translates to CASSFMVGQPQHF.

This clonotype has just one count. CDR3 sequence (DNA): TGCAGTGCGAGTTCTCACAATGAGCAGTTCTTC. Protein: CSASSHNEQFF. The rearrangement links TRBV20-1 to TRBJ2-1; no firm D call. The CDR3 contains 11 residues. Per the germline V gene, CDR1 is DFQATT and CDR2 is SNEGSKA (reference sequence). The V gene lost 6 bases and the J gene lost 5 bases, with 8 bases spanning the gap.

In DNA form, the CDR3 reads TGTGCCAGCAGCTTGGGGACCTTCGGCTCTGGAAACACCATATATTTT. Residues: CASSLGTFGSGNTIYF. The chain has TRBV5-6 and TRBJ1-3; D uncertain. Germline V gene sequence: CDR1 SGHDT, CDR2 YYEEEE. There are 16 residues in the CDR3. V lost 0 bases and J 0 bases, leaving 10 bases between the germline ends. The complete variable domain, with remaining parts taken from reference TRBV5-6 and TRBJ1-3, reads DAGVTQSPTHLIKTRGQQVTLRCSPKSGHDTVSWYQQALGQGPQFIFQYYEEEERQRGNFPDRFSGHQFPNYSSELNVNALLLGDSALYLCASSLGTFGSGNTIYFGEGSWLTVV.

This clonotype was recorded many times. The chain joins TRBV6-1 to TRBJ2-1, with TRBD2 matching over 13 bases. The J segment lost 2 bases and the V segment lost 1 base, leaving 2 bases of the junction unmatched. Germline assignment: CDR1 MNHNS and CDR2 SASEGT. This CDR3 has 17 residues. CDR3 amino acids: CASSEGLAGGPYNEQFF. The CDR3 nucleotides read TGTGCCAGCAGTGAAGGACTAGCGGGGGGCCCCTACAATGAGCAGTTCTTC.

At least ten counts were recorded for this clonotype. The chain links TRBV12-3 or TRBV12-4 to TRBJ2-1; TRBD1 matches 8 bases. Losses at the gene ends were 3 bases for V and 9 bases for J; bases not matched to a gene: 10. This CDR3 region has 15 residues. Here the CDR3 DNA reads TGTGCCAGCAGTTTTCCTCTATACAGGGGGACTGAGCAGTTCTTC. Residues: CASSFPLYRGTEQFF.

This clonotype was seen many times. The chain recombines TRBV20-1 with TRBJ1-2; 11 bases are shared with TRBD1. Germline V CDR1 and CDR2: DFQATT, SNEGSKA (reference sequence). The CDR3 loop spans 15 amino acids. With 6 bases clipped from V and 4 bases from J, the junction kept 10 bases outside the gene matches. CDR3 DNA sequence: TGCAGTGCGCAACCGGACAGGGGGCTGGGCTATGGCTACACCTTC. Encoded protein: CSAQPDRGLGYGYTF.

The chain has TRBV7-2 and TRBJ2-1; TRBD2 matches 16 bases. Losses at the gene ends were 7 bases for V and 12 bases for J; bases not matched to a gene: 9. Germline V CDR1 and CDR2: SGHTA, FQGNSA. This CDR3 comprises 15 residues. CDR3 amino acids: CASKIGTSGGGRQFF. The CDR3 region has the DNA TGTGCCAGCAAGATTGGGACTAGCGGGGGGGGGAGGCAGTTCTTC.

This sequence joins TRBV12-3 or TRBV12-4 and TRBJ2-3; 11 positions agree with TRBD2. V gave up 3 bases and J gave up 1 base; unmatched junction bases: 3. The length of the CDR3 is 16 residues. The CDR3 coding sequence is TGTGCCAGCAGTTTGATGGGACTAGCGGGCACAGATACGCAGTATTTT. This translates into CASSLMGLAGTDTQYF.

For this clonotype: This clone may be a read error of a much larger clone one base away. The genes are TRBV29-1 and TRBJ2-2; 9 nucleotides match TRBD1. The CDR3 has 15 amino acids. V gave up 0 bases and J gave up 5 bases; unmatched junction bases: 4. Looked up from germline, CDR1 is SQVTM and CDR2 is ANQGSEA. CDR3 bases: TGCAGCGTTGAAGACACAGGGGGCCCGACCGGGGAGCTGTTTTTT. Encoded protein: CSVEDTGGPTGELFF.

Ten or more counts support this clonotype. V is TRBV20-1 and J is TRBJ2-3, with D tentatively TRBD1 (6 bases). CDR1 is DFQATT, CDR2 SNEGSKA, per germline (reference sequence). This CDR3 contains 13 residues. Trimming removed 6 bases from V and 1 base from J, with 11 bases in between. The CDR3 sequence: CSAGRTGTDTQYF. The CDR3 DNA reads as TGCAGTGCAGGAAGGACAGGCACAGATACGCAGTATTTT.

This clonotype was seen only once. The CDR3 DNA reads as TGTGCCAGCAGCTTAGATTCTCCGGGACTCCTGAACACCGGGGAGCTGTTTTTT. Encoded protein: CASSLDSPGLLNTGELFF. The chain carries TRBV7-8 and TRBJ2-2; the D gene is possibly TRBD2 (6 bases). The germline V gene encodes CDR1 SGHVS and CDR2 FQNEAQ. Trimming took 1 base from V and 1 from J, leaving 16 bases between them. The CDR3 is 18 amino acids. The whole variable domain, filled in from reference TRBV7-8 and TRBJ2-2, reads GAGVSQSPRYKVAKRGQDVALRCDPISGHVSLFWYQQALGQGPEFLTYFQNEAQLDKSGLPSDRFFAERPEGSVSTLKIQRTQQEDSAVYLCASSLDSPGLLNTGELFFGEGSRLTVL.